The sequence of this T cell receptor beta chain was determined in a study of identical twins. This clonotype occurred a few times. From germline, CDR1 is DFQATT and CDR2 SNEGSKA (reference sequence). V lost 4 bases to trimming and J lost 10 bases; unmatched junction nucleotides: 7. The CDR3 is 13 residues long. One entry per CDR3 protein, called by TCRdb with MiXCR from the 5' RACE reads. The table has 470,000 or so distinct CDR3 sequences, 24% seen once. These data are also associated with another study on T cells expressing NK-cell markers.

The sequence came from a woman aged 18 to 35 in good health. The chain recombines TRBV20-1 with TRBJ1-6; TRBD1 agrees at 7 bases. Sequenced: CD4+ T cells sorted from blood. The CDR3 protein is CSATSPGGSPLHF. In nucleotides, the CDR3 is TGCAGTGCTACCTCGCCAGGGGGGTCACCCCTCCACTTT.